These T cell receptor beta chains were read from a single sample in a study of T cells in Graves' hyperthyroidism and ophthalmopathy. TCRdb called the multiplex PCR reads again in MiXCR, with one record for every CDR3 protein. The table lists some 760,000 distinct CDR3 sequences, around 15% of them singletons. Sequencing input: blood. The receptor source for this set is a woman under 30 with Graves' hyperthyroidism. The CDR3 runs from the conserved cysteine through the conserved F or W. The D gene is left open where the match is weak. For some rows the clone size is stated as once, few or many, or as a class when expanded; others skip it.

TRBJ2-2	TRBV5-1	few	17	TRBD1	CASSLPADRADTGELFF	TGCGCCAGCAGCTTACCTGCGGACAGGGCGGACACCGGGGAGCTGTTTTTT
TRBJ1-4	TRBV18	NA	16	NA	CASSPPQGATNEKLFF	TGTGCCAGCTCACCCCCGCAAGGTGCAACTAATGAAAAACTGTTTTTT
TRBJ2-3	TRBV20-1	few	16	TRBD2	CSAGGLAGGGTDTQYF	TGCAGTGCTGGGGGACTAGCGGGAGGTGGCACAGATACGCAGTATTTT
TRBJ2-2	TRBV30	few	17	TRBD2	CAWSARYSGSVTGELFF	TGTGCCTGGAGTGCCCGATACAGCGGGAGCGTGACCGGGGAGCTGTTTTTT
TRBJ2-2	TRBV9	few	16	TRBD2	CASNLGLAGITGELFF	TGTGCCAGCAACCTGGGGCTAGCGGGAATCACCGGGGAGCTGTTTTTT
TRBJ1-6	TRBV28	few	15	NA	CASKVPTAYNSPLHF	TGTGCCAGCAAGGTCCCGACAGCATATAATTCACCCCTCCACTTT
TRBJ1-5	TRBV18	few	16	NA	CASSPQGFGGNQPQHF	TGTGCCAGCTCACCACAAGGTTTTGGGGGCAATCAGCCCCAGCATTTT
TRBJ2-7	TRBV6-1	few	16	TRBD1	CASSHPRQGGDYEQYF	TGTGCCAGCAGTCACCCCCGACAGGGTGGAGACTACGAGCAGTACTTC
TRBJ2-7	TRBV28	few	17	TRBD2	CASTSGTSGRRPYEQYF	TGTGCCAGCACCTCCGGGACTAGCGGGAGGAGGCCCTACGAGCAGTACTTC
TRBJ1-5	TRBV18	many	13	NA	CASSPGWDQPQHF	TGTGCCAGCTCACCGGGTTGGGATCAGCCCCAGCATTTT
TRBJ2-3	TRBV6-1	many	14	NA	CASGPRGHTDTQYF	TGTGCCAGCGGTCCTCGGGGCCACACAGATACGCAGTATTTT
TRBJ1-4	TRBV6-1	many	15	NA	CASSLRRGGNEKLFF	TGTGCCAGCAGCTTACGACGGGGTGGTAATGAAAAACTGTTTTTT
TRBJ1-6	TRBV7-9	NA	16	TRBD1	CASSFLPGQGASPLHF	TGTGCCAGCAGCTTTCTGCCGGGACAGGGGGCCTCACCCCTCCACTTT
TRBJ1-4	TRBV27	few	15	NA	CASRPWASRNEKLFF	TGTGCCAGCAGGCCCTGGGCCTCCCGTAATGAAAAACTGTTTTTT
TRBJ2-2	TRBV11-2	many	14	NA	CASSLARLTGELFF	TGTGCCAGCAGCTTAGCGCGGCTCACCGGGGAGCTGTTTTTT
TRBJ2-7	TRBV5-1	many	14	NA	CASSLAPGPYEQYF	TGCGCCAGCAGCTTGGCCCCCGGGCCCTACGAGCAGTACTTC
TRBJ1-1	TRBV2	many	12	NA	CASRTENTEAFF	TGTGCCAGCAGGACAGAGAACACTGAAGCTTTCTTT
TRBJ1-2	TRBV6-1	few	13	NA	CASSHGANYGYTF	TGTGCCAGCAGTCACGGAGCTAACTATGGCTACACCTTC
TRBJ1-1	TRBV29-1	NA	14	TRBD1	CSAGRLTGGTEAFF	TGCAGCGCTGGCCGGCTTACAGGGGGCACTGAAGCTTTCTTT
TRBJ1-4	TRBV7-9	few	15	NA	CASSLEGQSNEKLFF	TGTGCCAGCAGCTTAGAAGGACAGTCTAATGAAAAACTGTTTTTT
TRBJ2-2	TRBV20-1	NA	16	TRBD1	CSATSRDSWNTGELFF	TGCAGTGCCACAAGCCGGGACAGCTGGAACACCGGGGAGCTGTTTTTT
TRBJ2-2	TRBV6-5	NA	15	TRBD2	CASSSLRERVGELFF	TGTGCCAGCAGTTCTTTGCGGGAGCGAGTCGGGGAGCTGTTTTTT
TRBJ2-3	TRBV30	many	15	NA	CAWSSARRHTDTQYF	TGTGCCTGGAGTTCCGCCCGCCGTCACACAGATACGCAGTATTTT
TRBJ2-7	TRBV7-9	NA	13	NA	CASSFGGVYEQYF	TGTGCCAGCAGCTTTGGGGGAGTCTACGAGCAGTACTTC
TRBJ2-7	TRBV25-1	NA	15	TRBD2	CASSGLSGGSYEQYF	TGTGCCAGCAGTGGCCTCAGCGGGGGCTCCTACGAGCAGTACTTC
TRBJ1-5	TRBV15	few	16	NA	CATSRDLGGANQPQHF	TGTGCCACCAGCAGAGATCTGGGGGGGGCCAATCAGCCCCAGCATTTT
TRBJ2-1	TRBV19	once	15	TRBD2	CASSISPSGANEQFF	TGTGCCAGTAGTATTTCGCCTAGCGGAGCCAATGAGCAGTTCTTC
TRBJ2-1	TRBV11-3	few	12	NA	CASTQGGNEQFF	TGTGCCAGCACCCAGGGCGGCAATGAGCAGTTCTTC
TRBJ2-3	TRBV4-1	many	15	TRBD2	CASSTSGRPTDTQYF	TGCGCCAGCTCGACTAGCGGGAGACCCACAGATACGCAGTATTTT